This section outlines one T cell receptor (beta chain) sequence together with its context. Its antigen is still unknown. No qualities accompany the bases; no much larger clone lies one base away. CDR1 and CDR2, per the germline V gene, are SGDLS and YYNGEE. Including cysteine and phenylalanine, the CDR3 has 13 amino acids. Kept here is only the CDR3 DNA, which spans 39 bases and is read in frame from base 1. At the junction V is shortened by 1 base and J by 2 bases, with 6 bases in between. This entry comes from a study of blood T cell repertoires in COVID-19 (dated by TCRdb to the early 2020s). For the wider study: Samples covering the acute and convalescent phases of COVID-19 were provided by collaborators in the United States, Italy and Spain. The material from the prospective study consisted of cDNA or gDNA derived from T cells, B-cell-depleted T cells, or PBMCs. Subjects who had been exposed to COVID-19, were actively infected with it, or had recovered from it provided the deeply sampled blood TCRbeta repertoires that made up the dataset. The repertoires were released in a freely available public database meant as a resource for research on the immune response to SARS-CoV-2. The samples were drawn from two sources: the first 160 participants of the ongoing ImmuneRACE study, and 950 to 1,500 subjects contributed by 6 global collaborators. Nearly every sample came with metadata listing a de-identified subject ID, COVID-19 status, age in years and sex. Where available, HLA class I and class II types were obtained from metadata supplied by the sample provider rather than from assay-based typing. What the research found in general, with its limitations: The quantity of clinical and demographic metadata differed by source and by participant and was supplied without curation.

TCRbeta CDR3 regions were amplified from genomic DNA using the immunoSEQ Assay, a bias-controlled multiplex PCR. The paper's data handling went like this. Within the assay, amplification of reference gene primers was used to estimate how many nucleated cells each sample contained. Sequence reads were collapsed and filtered to measure the absolute abundance of every unique TCRbeta CDR3 rearrangement. For each sample, productive Simpson clonality was calculated by taking the square root of Simpson's diversity index across productive rearrangements. The source is immuneACCESS, and TCRdb retained only in-frame sequences with V and J called. Part of the clones is not carried over; for the studies checked, unresolved V genes explain less than half of this, and the remainder is unexplained. The D gene and trimming were derived from the DNA, and the V and J assignments and clone size from that table. The sample has 200,000 or so clones on record, more than 70% of them singletons. The top ten clonotypes cover 15% to 20% of the sample.

In Seattle, one collaborating source enrolled patients while the infection was active and tracked those patients longitudinally over the course of disease. Each collaborating institution followed its own protocols to collect whole blood in K2EDTA tubes. For TCRbeta analysis, collaborator samples were shipped as frozen whole blood, as isolated PBMCs, or as DNA extracted from either sample type. The sequencing sample was made of peripheral blood. The rearranged chain carries TRBV9 and TRBJ1-2, with the D gene not confidently named. This TCR was sampled from a man in his fifties with COVID-19, enrolled during active disease. The sequence in DNA is TGTGCCAGCAGCGTATCCGGGAACTATGGCTACACCTTC. Translated, it gives CASSVSGNYGYTF.